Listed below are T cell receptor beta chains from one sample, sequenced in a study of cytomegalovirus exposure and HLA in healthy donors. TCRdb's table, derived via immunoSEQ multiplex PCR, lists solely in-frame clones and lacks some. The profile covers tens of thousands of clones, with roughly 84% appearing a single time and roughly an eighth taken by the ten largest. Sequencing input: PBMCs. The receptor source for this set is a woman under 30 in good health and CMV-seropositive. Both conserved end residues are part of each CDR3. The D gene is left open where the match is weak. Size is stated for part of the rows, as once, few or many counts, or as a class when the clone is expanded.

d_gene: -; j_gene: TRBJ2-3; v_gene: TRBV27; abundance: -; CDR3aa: CASSLSTGYTDTQYF; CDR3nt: TGTGCCAGCAGTTTATCGACAGGTTACACAGATACGCAGTATTTT
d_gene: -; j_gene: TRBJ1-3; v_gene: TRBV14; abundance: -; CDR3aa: CASSRNNYHGNTIYF; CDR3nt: TGTGCCAGCAGCCGAAATAACTACCATGGAAACACCATATATTTT
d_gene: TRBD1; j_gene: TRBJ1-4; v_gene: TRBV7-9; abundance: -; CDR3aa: CASSLQGGPNEKLFF; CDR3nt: TGTGCCAGCAGCTTACAAGGGGGCCCTAATGAAAAACTGTTTTTT
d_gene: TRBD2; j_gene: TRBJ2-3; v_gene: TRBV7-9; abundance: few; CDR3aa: CASSPRTSGGWDTQYF; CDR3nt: TGTGCCAGCAGCCCCCGGACTAGCGGGGGGTGGGATACGCAGTATTTT
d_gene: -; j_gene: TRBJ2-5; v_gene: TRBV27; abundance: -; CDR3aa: CASSFFFGRKETQYF; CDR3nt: TGTGCCAGCAGTTTTTTCTTTGGCAGAAAAGAGACCCAGTACTTC
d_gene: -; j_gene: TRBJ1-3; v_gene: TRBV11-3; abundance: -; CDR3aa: CASSSDGWNTIYF; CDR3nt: TGTGCCAGCAGCTCCGACGGGTGGAACACCATATATTTT
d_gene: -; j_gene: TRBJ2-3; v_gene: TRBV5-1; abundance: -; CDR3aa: CASSSGTSTDTQYF; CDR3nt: TGCGCCAGCAGCTCCGGGACTAGCACAGATACGCAGTATTTT
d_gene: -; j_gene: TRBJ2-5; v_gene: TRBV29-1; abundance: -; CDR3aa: CSGRDSQETQYF; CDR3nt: TGCAGCGGGCGGGACAGCCAAGAGACCCAGTACTTC
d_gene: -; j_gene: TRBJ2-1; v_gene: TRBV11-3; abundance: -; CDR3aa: CASSSQGGHHNEQFF; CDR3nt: TGTGCCAGCAGCTCCCAGGGAGGCCATCACAATGAGCAGTTCTTC
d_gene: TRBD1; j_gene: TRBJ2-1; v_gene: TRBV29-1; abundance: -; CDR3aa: CSVENLRGQGADEQFF; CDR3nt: TGCAGCGTTGAAAATCTAAGGGGGCAGGGGGCGGATGAGCAGTTCTTC
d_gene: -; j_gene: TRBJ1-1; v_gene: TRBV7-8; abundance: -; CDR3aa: CASSLVQGFSPQVNTEAFF; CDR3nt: TGTGCCAGCAGCTTAGTGCAGGGTTTTTCCCCGCAAGTGAACACTGAAGCTTTCTTT
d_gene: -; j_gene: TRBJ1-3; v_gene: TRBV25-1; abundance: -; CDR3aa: CASSEYEGGFGNTIYF; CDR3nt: TGTGCCAGCAGTGAATACGAGGGAGGTTTTGGAAACACCATATATTTT
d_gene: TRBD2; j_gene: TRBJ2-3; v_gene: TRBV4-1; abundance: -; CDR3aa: CASSQDRTSGGRTDTQYF; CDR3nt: TGCGCCAGCAGCCAAGATAGGACTAGCGGGGGGCGCACAGATACGCAGTATTTT
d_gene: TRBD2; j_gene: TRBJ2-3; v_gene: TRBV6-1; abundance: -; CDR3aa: CASMHLAGDTDTQYF; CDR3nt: TGTGCCAGCATGCACCTAGCGGGGGACACAGATACGCAGTATTTT
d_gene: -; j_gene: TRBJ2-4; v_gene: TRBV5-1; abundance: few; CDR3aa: CASSPLAKNIQYF; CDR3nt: TGCGCCAGCAGCCCGTTAGCCAAAAACATTCAGTACTTC
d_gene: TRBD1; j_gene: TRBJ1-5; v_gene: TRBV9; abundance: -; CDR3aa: CASSSGQASAPQHF; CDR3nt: TGTGCCAGCAGCTCGGGACAGGCGTCTGCGCCCCAGCATTTT
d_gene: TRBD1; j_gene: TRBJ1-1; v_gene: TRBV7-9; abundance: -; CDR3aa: CASMRPGTGTEAFF; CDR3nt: TGTGCCAGCATGCGCCCCGGGACAGGCACTGAAGCTTTCTTT
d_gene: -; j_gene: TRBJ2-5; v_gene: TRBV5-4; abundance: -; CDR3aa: CASSFMGGYF; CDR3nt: TGTGCCAGCAGCTTCATGGGGGGGTACTTC
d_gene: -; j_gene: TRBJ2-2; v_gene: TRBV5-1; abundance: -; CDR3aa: CASSLRGYTGELFF; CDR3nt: TGCGCCAGCAGCTTGCGCGGGTACACCGGGGAGCTGTTTTTT
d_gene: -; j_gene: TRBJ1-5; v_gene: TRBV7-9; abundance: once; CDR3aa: CASSLSTAGQPQHF; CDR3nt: TGTGCCAGCAGCTTATCAACGGCAGGACAGCCCCAGCATTTT
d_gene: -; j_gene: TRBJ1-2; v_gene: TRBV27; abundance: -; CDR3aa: CASSPRQILVTGSYGYTF; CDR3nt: TGTGCCAGCAGTCCCCGCCAAATTTTAGTGACGGGGTCCTATGGCTACACCTTC
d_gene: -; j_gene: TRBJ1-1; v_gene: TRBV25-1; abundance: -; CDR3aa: CASRTGNTEAFF; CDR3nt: TGTGCCAGCAGGACAGGGAACACTGAAGCTTTCTTT
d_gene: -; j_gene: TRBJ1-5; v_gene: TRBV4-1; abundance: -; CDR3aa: CASSEQPIQPQHF; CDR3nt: TGCGCCAGCAGTGAACAGCCTATTCAGCCCCAGCATTTT
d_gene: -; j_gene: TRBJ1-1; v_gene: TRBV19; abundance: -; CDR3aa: CASPRGTSKAFF; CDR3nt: TGTGCCAGCCCGCGGGGGACTTCTAAGGCTTTCTTT
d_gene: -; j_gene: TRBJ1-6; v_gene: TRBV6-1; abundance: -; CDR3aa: CASSEALLANSPLHF; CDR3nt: TGTGCCAGCAGTGAAGCGCTGTTGGCCAATTCACCCCTCCACTTT
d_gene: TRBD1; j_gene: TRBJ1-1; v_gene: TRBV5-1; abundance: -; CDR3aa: CASSLSGTGNTEAFF; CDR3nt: TGCGCCAGCAGCTTGAGCGGGACAGGGAACACTGAAGCTTTCTTT
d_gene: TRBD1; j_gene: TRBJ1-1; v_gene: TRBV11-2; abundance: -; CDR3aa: CASGTVMNTEAFF; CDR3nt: TGTGCCAGCGGGACAGTGATGAACACTGAAGCTTTCTTT